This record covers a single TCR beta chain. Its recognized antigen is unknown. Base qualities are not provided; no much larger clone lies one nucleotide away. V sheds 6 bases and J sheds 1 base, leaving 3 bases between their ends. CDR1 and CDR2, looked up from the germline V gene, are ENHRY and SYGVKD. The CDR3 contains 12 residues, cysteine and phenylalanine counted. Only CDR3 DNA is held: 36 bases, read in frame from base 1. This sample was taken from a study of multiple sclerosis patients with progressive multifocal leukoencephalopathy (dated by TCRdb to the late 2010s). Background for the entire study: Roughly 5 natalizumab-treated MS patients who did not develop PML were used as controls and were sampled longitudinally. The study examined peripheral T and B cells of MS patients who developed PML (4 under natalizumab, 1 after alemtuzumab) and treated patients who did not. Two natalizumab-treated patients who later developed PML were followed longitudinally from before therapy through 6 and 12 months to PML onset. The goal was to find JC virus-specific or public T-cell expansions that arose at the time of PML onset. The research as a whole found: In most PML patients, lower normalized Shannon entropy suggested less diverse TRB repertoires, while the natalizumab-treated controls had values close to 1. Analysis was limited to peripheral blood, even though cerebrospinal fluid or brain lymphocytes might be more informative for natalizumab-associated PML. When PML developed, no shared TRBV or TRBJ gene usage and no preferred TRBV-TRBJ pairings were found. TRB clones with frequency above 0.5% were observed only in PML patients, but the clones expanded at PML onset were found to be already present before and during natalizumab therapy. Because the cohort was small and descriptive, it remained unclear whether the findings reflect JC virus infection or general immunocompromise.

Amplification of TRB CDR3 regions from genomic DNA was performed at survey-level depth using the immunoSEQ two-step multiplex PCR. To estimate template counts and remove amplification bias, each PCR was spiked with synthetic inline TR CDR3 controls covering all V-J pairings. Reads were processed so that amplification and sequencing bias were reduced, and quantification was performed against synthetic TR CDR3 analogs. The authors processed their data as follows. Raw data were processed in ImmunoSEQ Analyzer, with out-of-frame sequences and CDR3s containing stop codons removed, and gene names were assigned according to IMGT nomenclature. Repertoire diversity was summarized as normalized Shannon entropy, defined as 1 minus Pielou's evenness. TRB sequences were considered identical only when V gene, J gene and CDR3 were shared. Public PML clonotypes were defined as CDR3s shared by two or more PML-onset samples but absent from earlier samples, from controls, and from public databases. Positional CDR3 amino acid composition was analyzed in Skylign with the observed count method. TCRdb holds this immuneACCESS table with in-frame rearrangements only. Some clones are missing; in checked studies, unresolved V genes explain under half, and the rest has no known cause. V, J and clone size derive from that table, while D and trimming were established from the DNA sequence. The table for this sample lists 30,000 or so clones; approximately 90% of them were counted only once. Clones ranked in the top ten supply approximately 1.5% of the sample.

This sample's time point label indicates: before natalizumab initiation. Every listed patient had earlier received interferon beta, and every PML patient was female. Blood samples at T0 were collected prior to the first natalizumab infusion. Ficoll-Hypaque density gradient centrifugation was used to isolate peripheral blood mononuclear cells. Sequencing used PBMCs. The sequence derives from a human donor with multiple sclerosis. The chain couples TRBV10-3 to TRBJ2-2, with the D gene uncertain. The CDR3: CAIRGNTGELFF. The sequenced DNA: TGTGCCATCAGAGGGAACACCGGGGAGCTGTTTTTT.